This T cell receptor beta chain was captured in a study of graft-versus-host responses after intestinal transplantation. CDR3 length: 15 amino acids. The germline V and J ends were trimmed by 1 base and 2 bases, with 10 bases remaining between them. CDR1 and CDR2 from the germline V gene are KGHSH and LQKENI. Data came from immunoSEQ multiplex PCR; TCRdb stores just in-frame clones and leaves some out. This table holds over 10,000 clones, around four fifths found once. Here the sequenced sample was PBMCs, taken after intestinal transplantation. The chain links TRBV18 to TRBJ2-3, with D possibly being TRBD1 or TRBD2 (5 bases each). The TCR originated in a human patient who received an intestinal transplant, so some T cells may come from the graft donor. CDR3 in DNA: TGTGCCAGCTCACCACGGGGGACGAACACAGATACGCAGTATTTT. Protein: CASSPRGTNTDTQYF.